The rows below give T cell receptor beta chains drawn from one sample of a study of cytomegalovirus exposure and HLA in healthy donors. Method: immunoSEQ multiplex PCR; TCRdb's copy keeps in-frame clones and lacks some. The table records hundreds of thousands of clones, 70% to 90% of them present only once. Sequences were obtained from PBMCs. The receptors come from a woman between 18 and 30 years old in good health and CMV-seronegative. CDR3s include the opening cysteine and the closing phenylalanine or tryptophan. Fields, in order: V gene, D gene, clone size, J gene, CDR3 protein, CDR3 DNA. A D gene is named only where the DNA matches it firmly. The size entry is marked missing in some rows and otherwise reads once, few, many or a size class.

>TRBV13|TRBD1|NA|TRBJ1-2
CASSLGDRGYSYGYTF
TGTGCCAGCAGCCTGGGGGACAGGGGCTATTCCTATGGCTACACCTTC
>TRBV5-1|TRBD1|NA|TRBJ1-5
CASSLGQGQEPQHF
TGCGCCAGCAGCTTGGGACAGGGGCAGGAGCCCCAGCATTTT
>TRBV9|TRBD2|NA|TRBJ2-7
CASSHGGAGYEQYF
TGTGCCAGCAGCCACGGGGGGGCCGGCTACGAGCAGTACTTC
>TRBV6-5|NA|NA|TRBJ2-7
CATFFPGRDYEQYF
TGTGCCACCTTTTTCCCCGGGCGGGACTACGAGCAGTACTTC
>TRBV7-3|TRBD2|NA|TRBJ2-3
CASSWGGGQDTQYF
TGTGCCAGCAGCTGGGGCGGGGGGCAGGATACGCAGTATTTT
>TRBV9|TRBD2|NA|TRBJ2-1
CASSVIPLAGAYNEQFF
TGTGCCAGCAGCGTGATCCCACTAGCGGGGGCCTACAATGAGCAGTTCTTC
>TRBV18|NA|NA|TRBJ1-4
CASSLTPDNEKLFF
TGTGCCAGCTCACTAACACCAGATAATGAAAAACTGTTTTTT
>TRBV6-5|NA|NA|TRBJ2-1
CASSYEGLSYNEQFF
TGTGCCAGCAGTTATGAGGGTTTGTCCTACAATGAGCAGTTCTTC
>TRBV9|NA|NA|TRBJ2-7
CASSVGEVYEQYF
TGTGCCAGCAGCGTAGGAGAGGTCTACGAGCAGTACTTC
>TRBV30|NA|NA|TRBJ1-5
CAWQGIGNQPQHF
TGTGCCTGGCAGGGAATCGGCAATCAGCCCCAGCATTTT
>TRBV5-4|TRBD2|NA|TRBJ2-5
CASSSIAGDHQETQYF
TGTGCCAGCAGCTCGATAGCGGGGGACCACCAAGAGACCCAGTACTTC
>TRBV7-3|NA|NA|TRBJ2-5
CASSVYGGPRETQYF
TGTGCCAGCAGTGTCTACGGGGGGCCACGAGAGACCCAGTACTTC
>TRBV18|NA|NA|TRBJ1-1
CASLTGLVTEAFF
TGTGCCAGCTTAACAGGGTTGGTGACTGAAGCTTTCTTT
>TRBV19|NA|NA|TRBJ2-7
CASTPQGHTGEQYF
TGTGCCAGTACACCCCAGGGCCATACGGGCGAGCAGTACTTC
>TRBV6-1|NA|once|TRBJ2-7
CASNPGGSYYEQYF
TGTGCCAGCAACCCAGGAGGATCCTATTACGAGCAGTACTTC
>TRBV6-6|TRBD1|NA|TRBJ2-7
CASIQDRGHEQYF
TGTGCCAGCATTCAAGACAGGGGGCACGAGCAGTACTTC
>TRBV10-3|TRBD1|NA|TRBJ2-7
CAIADRGAYEQYF
TGTGCCATTGCGGACAGGGGAGCCTACGAGCAGTACTTC
>TRBV29-1|TRBD1|NA|TRBJ1-1
CSVGTGGPEAFF
TGCAGCGTTGGGACAGGGGGACCTGAAGCTTTCTTT
>TRBV14|NA|NA|TRBJ1-2
CASSQDLRTRYTF
TGTGCCAGCAGCCAAGATCTCAGGACACGCTACACCTTC
>TRBV30|NA|NA|TRBJ2-3
CARDSQGTRTDTQYF
TGCGCCCGTGACAGCCAGGGGACCCGCACAGATACGCAGTATTTT
>TRBV7-3|NA|once|TRBJ1-2
CASSLDSFYGYTF
TGTGCCAGCAGCTTGGACAGTTTCTATGGCTACACCTTC
>TRBV5-6|TRBD1|NA|TRBJ2-7
CASSSIGQGSYEQYF
TGTGCCAGCAGCTCTATTGGACAGGGCTCCTACGAGCAGTACTTC
>TRBV9|NA|NA|TRBJ1-1
CASRAVATTEAFF
TGTGCCAGTAGGGCTGTAGCGACTACTGAAGCTTTCTTT
>TRBV19|TRBD1|once|TRBJ1-6
CASSPLPGQGAARGSPLHF
TGTGCCAGTAGTCCACTCCCTGGACAGGGGGCGGCTCGGGGTTCACCCCTCCACTTT
>TRBV1|NA|NA|TRBJ1-2
CTSSQDINYGYTF
TGCACCAGCAGCCAAGATATTAACTATGGCTACACCTTC
>TRBV7-3|NA|NA|TRBJ1-3
CASSSNGNTIYF
TGTGCCAGCAGCTCCAATGGAAACACCATATATTTT
>TRBV5-8|TRBD2|NA|TRBJ2-1
CASSSRLAGASVGFF
TGTGCCAGCAGCTCCCGACTAGCGGGGGCCTCGGTGGGGTTCTTC
>TRBV12-5|NA|NA|TRBJ1-2
CASGFSTGSYGYTF
TGTGCTAGTGGTTTCTCGACAGGATCCTATGGCTACACCTTC
>TRBV11-2|NA|once|TRBJ2-3
CASSLVAGIGRDTQYF
TGTGCCAGCAGCTTAGTGGCCGGGATAGGGAGGGATACGCAGTATTTT
>TRBV5-8|NA|NA|TRBJ2-5
CASSLPGLKETQYF
TGTGCCAGCAGCCTACCGGGACTGAAAGAGACCCAGTACTTC
>TRBV10-1|NA|NA|TRBJ1-2
CASRLQGGDYTF
TGCGCCAGCAGACTACAGGGAGGGGACTACACCTTC
>TRBV10-1|NA|NA|TRBJ2-5
CASSDPGLAETQYF
TGCGCCAGCAGTGACCCCGGACTGGCGGAGACCCAGTACTTC
>TRBV18|TRBD1|NA|TRBJ1-1
CASSQTGDTEAFF
TGTGCCAGCTCACAAACAGGGGACACTGAAGCTTTCTTT
>TRBV19|NA|NA|TRBJ2-3
CASSILGASTDTQYF
TGTGCCAGTAGTATACTGGGAGCTAGCACAGATACGCAGTATTTT
>TRBV6-6|TRBD1|NA|TRBJ1-2
CASTWDSLYGYTF
TGTGCCAGCACCTGGGACAGCCTCTATGGCTACACCTTC
>TRBV7-9|TRBD1|NA|TRBJ1-2
CASSLGSGQGIYGYTF
TGTGCCAGCAGCTTAGGCAGTGGACAGGGGATTTATGGCTACACCTTC
>TRBV5-6|TRBD1|NA|TRBJ2-7
CASSLTGQPYEQYF
TGTGCCAGCAGCTTGACGGGACAGCCCTACGAGCAGTACTTC
>TRBV19|TRBD1|NA|TRBJ2-7
CASSFGQGAFKQYF
TGTGCCAGTAGTTTCGGACAGGGGGCCTTCAAGCAGTACTTC
>TRBV15|NA|NA|TRBJ1-1
CATSRAASGDTEAFF
TGTGCCACCAGCAGAGCCGCGTCTGGTGACACTGAAGCTTTCTTT
>TRBV15|NA|NA|TRBJ2-1
CATSREVRTYNEQFF
TGTGCCACCAGCAGAGAAGTGCGGACCTACAATGAGCAGTTCTTC
>TRBV2|TRBD1|NA|TRBJ1-1
CASSGQGATEAFF
TGTGCCAGCAGTGGACAGGGGGCAACTGAAGCTTTCTTT
>TRBV5-1|NA|NA|TRBJ2-2
CASSSIQGSLNIPELFF
TGCGCCAGCAGCTCGATACAGGGTTCGTTAAACATACCGGAGCTGTTTTTT
>TRBV5-4|TRBD2|once|TRBJ2-1
CASRHTSGGFREQFF
TGTGCCAGCAGGCATACTAGCGGGGGGTTCCGTGAGCAGTTCTTC
>TRBV15|NA|NA|TRBJ2-2
CATRFLTDTGELFF
TGTGCCACCAGATTCTTGACAGACACCGGGGAGCTGTTTTTT
>TRBV27|NA|NA|TRBJ1-1
CASSPLTANTEAFF
TGTGCCAGCAGTCCGCTGACAGCAAACACTGAAGCTTTCTTT
>TRBV29-1|TRBD1|NA|TRBJ2-7
CSASSGTGVYEQYF
TGCAGCGCATCCTCCGGGACAGGGGTCTACGAGCAGTACTTC
>TRBV29-1|NA|NA|TRBJ2-1
CSVEGLSSYNEQFF
TGCAGCGTTGAAGGGTTGAGCTCCTACAATGAGCAGTTCTTC
>TRBV6-1|TRBD1|once|TRBJ2-5
CASSDRTGRETQYF
TGTGCCAGCAGTGATAGGACAGGGAGAGAGACCCAGTACTTC
>TRBV25-1|NA|NA|TRBJ2-7
CASSDDVEGGYEQYF
TGTGCCAGCAGTGATGACGTGGAGGGAGGCTACGAGCAGTACTTC
>TRBV27|TRBD1|NA|TRBJ1-2
CASRPVWQGANYGYTF
TGTGCCAGCCGACCTGTGTGGCAGGGGGCTAACTATGGCTACACCTTC
>TRBV9|TRBD1|NA|TRBJ1-2
CASSAQGAGYTF
TGTGCCAGCAGCGCACAGGGGGCTGGCTACACCTTC
>TRBV7-9|NA|few|TRBJ2-7
CASSLESSRTAAYEQYF
TGTGCCAGCAGCTTAGAAAGTTCACGGACAGCAGCCTACGAGCAGTACTTC
>TRBV11-2|TRBD2|NA|TRBJ2-7
CASSLLRGGNYEQYF
TGTGCCAGCAGCTTATTACGGGGGGGCAACTACGAGCAGTACTTC
>TRBV7-2|TRBD2|NA|TRBJ2-3
CASTRGLAGPLGAQYF
TGTGCCAGCACCAGGGGACTAGCGGGGCCCCTTGGGGCGCAGTATTTT
>TRBV27|TRBD2|NA|TRBJ2-2
CASEPSGGGASRPGELFF
TGTGCCAGCGAACCTTCTGGCGGGGGGGCGTCGCGACCCGGGGAGCTGTTTTTT
>TRBV11-2|TRBD1|few|TRBJ1-1
CASSTGTVAEAFF
TGTGCCAGCAGCACCGGGACAGTTGCTGAAGCTTTCTTT
>TRBV14|NA|NA|TRBJ1-2
CASSQTGYGYTF
TGTGCCAGCAGCCAGACTGGGTATGGCTACACCTTC
>TRBV9|TRBD2|NA|TRBJ2-5
CASGGAGVNQETQYF
TGTGCCAGCGGAGGGGCGGGGGTTAACCAAGAGACCCAGTACTTC
>TRBV9|NA|NA|TRBJ1-2
CASSVATIGGYGYTF
TGTGCCAGCAGCGTAGCTACGATCGGGGGGTACGGCTACACCTTC
>TRBV25-1|NA|NA|TRBJ2-1
CASRSRSRAAYNEQFF
TGTGCCAGTAGGTCCCGATCTAGAGCGGCCTACAATGAGCAGTTCTTC